This T cell receptor (beta chain) came from a study of blood T cell repertoires in COVID-19. Unmatched junction bases numbered 15, after V lost 5 bases and J lost 11 bases. CDR3 size: 17 residues. Germline-derived CDR1 and CDR2 are SGHAT and FQNNGV. The study drew participants aged about 18 to 89 years from about two dozen US areas. Symptom resolution, clearance, or two negative PCRs marked the recovered donors of Cohort 3. Generated by immunoSEQ multiplex PCR, the TCRdb table keeps only in-frame clones and is missing some. Here the sample spans hundreds of thousands of clones, more than 90% being singletons.

The TCR was taken from a man between 60 and 75 years old who had recovered from COVID-19. Material for sequencing was PBMCs or T cells enriched from blood (not recorded which). This rearrangement joins TRBV11-2 to TRBJ1-6; 10 bases align to TRBD1. CDR3 DNA sequence: TGTGCCAGCAGCCCCCCCGGTAAGAGACAGGGGGCGGCACCCCTCCACTTT. As protein: CASSPPGKRQGAAPLHF.